This T cell receptor (beta chain) is drawn from a study of siplizumab effects on memory and regulatory T cells. Study findings and constraints: Roughly 80-97% of dividing CD4+ or CD8+ clones were without an attributable naive or memory phenotype. Just a small share of alloreactive clones was traced back to unstimulated subsets. Some alloreactive sequences were traceable to unstimulated CD4+ memory cells, and siplizumab significantly reduced them.

Each sample had around 99,000 TCR templates assayed. Profiling relied on immunoSEQ multiplex PCR, and the TCRdb table lists in-frame clones only, not all of them. The sample includes approximately 100,000 clones, approximately 92% of them seen just once. The germline V gene encodes CDR1 PRHDT and CDR2 FYEKMQ (reference sequence). The CDR3 covers 17 residues. About this clone itself: Its antigen is undetermined. The junction departs from the called germline gene at one end, perhaps through a read error.

The chain uses TRBV13 and TRBJ2-7; TRBD2 aligns across 13 bases. The receptor's source is a human donor in good health. Some clones in this sample may be carry-over from other donors' samples. The material sequenced was CD4+ T cells sorted from blood. The CDR3 reads CASSIGLAGAPIYEQYF. CDR3 in DNA: TGTGCCAGCAGCATAGGACTAGCGGGAGCGCCCATCTACGAGCAGTACTTC.